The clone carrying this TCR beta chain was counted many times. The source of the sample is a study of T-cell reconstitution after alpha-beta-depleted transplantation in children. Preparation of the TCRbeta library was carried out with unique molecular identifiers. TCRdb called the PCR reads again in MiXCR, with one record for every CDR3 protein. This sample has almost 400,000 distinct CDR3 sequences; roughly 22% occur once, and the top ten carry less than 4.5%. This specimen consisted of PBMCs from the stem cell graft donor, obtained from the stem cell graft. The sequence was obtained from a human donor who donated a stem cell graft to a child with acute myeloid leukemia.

CDR3 coding DNA: TGTGCCTCCCAGGTAGGGGGCTCGAGTCAGCCCCAGCATTTT. Translated, it gives CASQVGGSSQPQHF. The chain carries TRBV30 and TRBJ1-5, with TRBD1 identical over 7 bases. This CDR3 region has 14 residues. Germline V gene data show CDR1 as GTSNPN and CDR2 as SVGIG (reference sequence). V gave up 7 bases and J gave up 6 bases; unmatched junction bases: 12.